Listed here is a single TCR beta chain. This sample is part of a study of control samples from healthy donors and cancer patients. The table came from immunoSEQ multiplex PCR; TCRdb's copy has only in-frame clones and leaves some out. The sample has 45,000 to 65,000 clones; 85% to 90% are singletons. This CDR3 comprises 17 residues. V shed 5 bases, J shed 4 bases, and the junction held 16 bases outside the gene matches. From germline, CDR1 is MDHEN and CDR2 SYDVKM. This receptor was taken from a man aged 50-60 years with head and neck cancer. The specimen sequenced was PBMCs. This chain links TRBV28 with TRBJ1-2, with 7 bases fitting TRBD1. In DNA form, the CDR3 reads TGTGCCAGCAGTCCCTCGACAGGGCCCGTTCTACTCTATGGCTACACCTTC. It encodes CASSPSTGPVLLYGYTF.